The 17 T cell receptor beta chains below all came from one sample that was sequenced in a study of beta chain features in type 1 diabetes. Study-wide results and limits: Among all four CD4+ subsets, Type 1 diabetes patients had TCRB CDR3s that were moderately but significantly shorter.

Since all of the isolated RNA was reverse transcribed, expressed TCRB transcripts were what got sequenced. Profiling relied on immunoSEQ multiplex PCR, and the TCRdb table lists in-frame clones only, not all of them. The sample lists some 330,000 clones, about 12% seen once, with around 0.0099% in the top ten. These receptors are not linked to any known antigen. Sequences were obtained from naive CD4+ T cells from blood. The receptor source for this set is a woman younger than 30 with type 1 diabetes.

V is TRBV6-4 and J is TRBJ2-1; TRBD2 matches at 8 bases. The CDR3 totals 14 residues. V dropped 6 bases and J dropped 5; count of bases not matched to a gene: 6. CDR1 and CDR2 from the germline V gene are MRHNA and SNTAGT. This CDR3 is CASSSGSIDNEQFF. CDR3 coding DNA: TGTGCCAGCAGCAGCGGGAGTATAGACAATGAGCAGTTCTTC.

V and J are TRBV18 and TRBJ1-4; the D is unclear. CDR3 length: 15 residues. The ends were cut back, 6 bases at V and 7 bases at J, with 18 bases in the middle. Germline V CDR1 and CDR2: KGHSH, LQKENI. This CDR3 reads CASSSSVASGEKLFF. CDR3 nucleotides: TGTGCCAGCTCCTCTTCTGTTGCGTCGGGTGAAAAACTGTTTTTT.

V is TRBV29-1 and J is TRBJ1-2; no definite D call. The V gene's germline CDR1 is SQVTM and CDR2 ANQGSEA. V was trimmed by 8 bases and J by 0 bases, leaving 10 bases between them. The CDR3 runs 12 residues. CDR3 DNA sequence: TGCAGCTCTGGAGGGTCTAACTATGGCTACACCTTC. Protein product: CSSGGSNYGYTF.

This sequence joins TRBV7-2 and TRBJ2-1; D might be TRBD1 (5 bases). CDR3 length: 14 amino acids. Trimming left V 0 bases short and J 10 bases short, with 13 bases between. The V gene's germline CDR1 is SGHTA and CDR2 FQGNSA. CDR3 coding DNA: TGTGCCAGCAGCTTAGCGGCTTTAGGGGCCGAGCAGTTCTTC. Translated, it gives CASSLAALGAEQFF.

The rearrangement joins TRBV4-2 to TRBJ1-1; D gene ambiguous. The CDR3 runs to 11 residues. Germline V gene lookup returns CDR1 LGHNA and CDR2 YNFKEQ. The V and J ends lost 3 bases and 7 bases respectively, with 6 bases between them. This CDR3 reads CASSHQIEAFF. In DNA, the CDR3 is TGTGCCAGCAGCCACCAGATTGAAGCTTTCTTT.

Only a few counts were recorded for this clone. The chain recombines TRBV9 with TRBJ1-2, with a tentative D call TRBD1 (5 bases). The CDR3 has 11 amino acids. From germline, CDR1 is SGDLS and CDR2 YYNGEE. Deletions cut 3 bases from V and 8 bases from J, with 8 bases between. Here the CDR3 reads CASSAHRGYTF. CDR3 bases: TGTGCCAGCAGCGCACACAGGGGCTACACCTTC.

A remark on this clone: One end of the junction fails to match germline, which may point to a read error. The chain is built from TRBV7-2 and TRBJ2-1, with D possibly matching TRBD1 (6 bases). CDR3 length: 15 residues. Germline V gene lookup returns CDR1 SGHTA and CDR2 FQGNSA. In DNA, the CDR3 is TGTGCCATCAGCAGGGACACCGACTCCTACAATGAGCAGTTCTTC. Protein: CAISRDTDSYNEQFF. The whole variable domain, remainder taken from reference TRBV7-2 and TRBJ2-1, is GAGVSQSPSNKVTEKGKDVELRCDPISGHTALYWYRQSLGQGLEFLIYFQGNSAPDKSGLPSDRFSAERTGGSVSTLTIQRTQQEDSAVYLCAISRDTDSYNEQFFGPGTRLTVL.

This sequence joins TRBV2 and TRBJ2-5; perhaps TRBD1 as D (6 bases). Germline V CDR1 and CDR2: SNHLY, FYNNEI. The CDR3 loop spans 13 amino acids. Trimming stripped 6 bases from V and 4 bases from J, with 12 bases between. DNA for the CDR3: TGTGCCAGCAGGCAGGGGTGGTCAGAGACCCAGTACTTC. Translating it yields CASRQGWSETQYF.

The chain employs TRBV4-3 and TRBJ2-7, with 7 nucleotides matching TRBD1. Unmatched junction bases numbered 6, after V lost 4 bases and J lost 6 bases. Germline V gene data show CDR1 as LGHNA and CDR2 as YSLEER. CDR3 length: 13 amino acids. The CDR3 DNA reads TGCGCCAGCAGCCCATCCCAGGGGGTCGAGCAGTACTTC. Amino acid sequence: CASSPSQGVEQYF.

The J gene is TRBJ2-5, the V gene TRBV29-1; 7 bases fit TRBD2. CDR1 and CDR2 from the germline V gene are SQVTM and ANQGSEA. The length of the CDR3 is 12 residues. After removal of 6 bases from V and 2 bases from J, the junction contained 3 bases not matched to a gene. The CDR3 here is CSVGGRQETQYF. The CDR3 coding sequence is TGCAGCGTGGGGGGGAGACAAGAGACCCAGTACTTC.

This chain joins TRBV29-1 and TRBJ2-1, with D possibly TRBD1 on 6 matching bases. The ends were cut back, 4 bases at V and 2 bases at J, with 18 bases in the middle. The CDR3 length is 16 residues. Germline-derived CDR1 and CDR2 are SQVTM and ANQGSEA. This CDR3 is CSVAKGQGKTYNEQFF. In nucleotides, the CDR3 is TGCAGCGTTGCGAAGGGACAAGGGAAGACCTACAATGAGCAGTTCTTC.

V and J are TRBV5-1 and TRBJ2-7, with TRBD1 identical over 8 bases. Trimming removed 4 bases from V and 4 bases from J; junction bases left unmatched: 7. The CDR3 is 14 amino acids. Germline CDR1 SGHRS, CDR2 YFSETQ. Written as DNA, the CDR3 is TGCGCCAGCAGCACACAGACAGGGGTATACGAGCAGTACTTC. The encoded protein is CASSTQTGVYEQYF.

This clone was seen only a few times. CDR3 residues: CAWSLAGVSEQYF. In DNA, the CDR3 is TGTGCCTGGAGCTTAGCGGGAGTTTCCGAGCAGTACTTC. The chain combines TRBV30 with TRBJ2-7; 9 bases are a match to TRBD2. After removal of 3 bases from V and 6 bases from J, the junction contained 6 bases not matched to a gene. This CDR3 is 13 amino acids long. Germline loops: CDR1 GTSNPN, CDR2 SVGIG (reference sequence).

This rearrangement joins TRBV13 to TRBJ2-7; TRBD1 is a possible D gene (5 bases). Trimming removed 3 bases at V and 1 base at J, with 13 bases between. Germline CDR1 reads PRHDT; CDR2 reads FYEKMQ (reference sequence). The CDR3 has 15 amino acids. The CDR3: CASSFLQGVSYEQYF. DNA of the CDR3: TGTGCCAGCAGCTTTCTGCAGGGTGTTTCCTACGAGCAGTACTTC.

In its sample, this clone was seen a few times. The rearrangement links TRBV5-1 to TRBJ2-1; a weak D match, TRBD2 (6 bases). Germline V lookup: CDR1 SGHRS, CDR2 YFSETQ. This CDR3 contains 14 residues. V lost 0 bases and J lost 6, with 10 bases in between. The CDR3 is CASSLESGSNEQFF. DNA of the CDR3: TGCGCCAGCAGCTTGGAATCCGGGAGCAATGAGCAGTTCTTC.

The chain couples TRBV11-2 to TRBJ2-5, with unresolved D. The CDR3 contains 14 residues. Deletions cut 5 bases from V and 5 bases from J, with 15 bases between. Germline CDR1 reads SGHAT; CDR2 reads FQNNGV. This CDR3 is CASSPRRGEETQYF. The CDR3, as DNA: TGTGCCAGCAGCCCCCGCCGCGGCGAGGAGACCCAGTACTTC.

This clone was counted only a few times. The chain carries TRBV7-2 and TRBJ1-2, with TRBD1 matching over 9 bases. The junction had 6 bases not matched to a gene; V was cut back by 0 bases and J by 7 bases. In germline, CDR1 is SGHTA, CDR2 FQGNSA. The CDR3 has 15 amino acids. CDR3 in amino acids: CASSLAEGTGSGYTF. The DNA for the CDR3 is TGTGCCAGCAGCTTAGCCGAAGGGACAGGGTCTGGCTACACCTTC.